The 4 T cell receptor beta chains reported below all come from one sample, sequenced in a study of blood T cell repertoires in COVID-19. Libraries were prepared by immunoSEQ multiplex PCR; TCRdb keeps only in-frame clonotypes and omits some of them. The sample shows 270,000 or so clones, 70% to 85% of them seen only once. Input material: peripheral blood. The receptor set was obtained from a human donor with COVID-19, enrolled during active disease. The donor label of this sample is uncertain.

The chain is built from TRBV28 and TRBJ2-1; 16 bases are shared with TRBD2. V shed 3 bases, J shed 4 bases, and the junction held 6 bases outside the gene matches. Per the germline V gene, CDR1 is MDHEN and CDR2 is SYDVKM. There are 18 residues in the CDR3. The CDR3 is CASSFGTSGRALYNEQFF. CDR3 DNA: TGTGCCAGCAGTTTTGGGACTAGCGGGAGGGCCCTGTACAATGAGCAGTTCTTC.

This clone was seen a handful of times. The chain has TRBV30 and TRBJ2-7; 10 bases line up with TRBD1. The CDR3 length is 13 residues. CDR1 and CDR2 (germline): GTSNPN, SVGIG (reference sequence). With V trimmed by 2 bases and J by 5 bases, 3 bases remained unmatched. The CDR3 reads CAWSLDRGDEQYF. CDR3 bases: TGTGCCTGGAGTCTGGACAGGGGGGACGAGCAGTACTTC.

This sequence joins TRBV15 and TRBJ1-3; 7 positions agree with TRBD1. Trimming removed 3 bases from V and 0 bases from J; junction bases left unmatched: 5. The CDR3 contains 16 residues. Germline assignment: CDR1 LNHNV and CDR2 YYDKDF (reference sequence). The CDR3: CATSRDRTISGNTIYF. The CDR3 DNA sequence: TGTGCCACCAGCAGGGACAGGACGATCTCTGGAAACACCATATATTTT.

V is TRBV7-9 and J is TRBJ2-2; D possibly corresponds to TRBD2 (6 bases). There are 15 residues in the CDR3. Trimming shortened V by 3 bases and J by 0 bases, and 8 bases separated the two germline ends. Looked up from germline, CDR1 is SEHNR and CDR2 is FQNEAQ (reference sequence). The CDR3: CASSFSSANTGELFF. The CDR3 DNA reads as TGTGCCAGCAGCTTTTCTAGCGCGAACACCGGGGAGCTGTTTTTT.